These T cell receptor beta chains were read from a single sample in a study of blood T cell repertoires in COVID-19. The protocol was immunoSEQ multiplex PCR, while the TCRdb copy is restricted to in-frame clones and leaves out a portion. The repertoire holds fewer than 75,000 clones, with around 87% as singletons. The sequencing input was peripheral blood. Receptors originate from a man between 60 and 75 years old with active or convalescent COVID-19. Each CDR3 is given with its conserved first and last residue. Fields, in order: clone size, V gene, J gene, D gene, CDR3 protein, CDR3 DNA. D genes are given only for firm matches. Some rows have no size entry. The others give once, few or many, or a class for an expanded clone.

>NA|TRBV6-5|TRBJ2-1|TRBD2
CASRLSGGNEQFF
TGTGCCAGCAGACTAAGCGGGGGCAATGAGCAGTTCTTC
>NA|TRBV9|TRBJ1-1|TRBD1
CASSPRRGHTEAFF
TGTGCCAGCAGCCCCCGCAGGGGGCATACTGAAGCTTTCTTT
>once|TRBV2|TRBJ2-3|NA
CASRTTVTGTQYF
TGTGCCAGCCGGACTACCGTCACGGGTACGCAGTATTTT
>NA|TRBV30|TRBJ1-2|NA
CAWSAPSEGTNGYTF
TGTGCCTGGAGTGCCCCTTCGGAGGGTACGAATGGCTACACCTTC
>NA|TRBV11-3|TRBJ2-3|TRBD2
CASSSERGGGGDTQYF
TGTGCCAGCAGCTCAGAGCGGGGGGGTGGCGGAGATACGCAGTATTTT
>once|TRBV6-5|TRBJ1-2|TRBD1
CASSRQGRRGYGYTF
TGTGCCAGCAGTAGACAGGGGCGACGCGGGTATGGCTACACCTTC
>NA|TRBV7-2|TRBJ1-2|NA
CASSRIQAVDYGYTF
TGTGCCAGCAGCCGGATACAGGCCGTGGACTATGGCTACACCTTC
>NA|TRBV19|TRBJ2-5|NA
CASSILGGQETQYF
TGTGCCAGTAGTATCCTAGGGGGCCAAGAGACCCAGTACTTC
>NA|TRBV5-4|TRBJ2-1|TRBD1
CASSPGTERRNEQFF
TGTGCCAGCAGCCCGGGGACAGAAAGGCGAAATGAGCAGTTCTTC
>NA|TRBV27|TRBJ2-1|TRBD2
CASSRPLGGRPYNEQFF
TGTGCCAGCAGCCGCCCTCTGGGGGGGAGACCCTACAATGAGCAGTTCTTC
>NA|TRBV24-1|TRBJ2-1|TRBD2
CATSDRTSGGTRNEQFF
TGTGCCACCAGTGACCGGACTAGCGGGGGCACGAGGAATGAGCAGTTCTTC
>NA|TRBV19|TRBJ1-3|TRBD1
CASSIPGQGRNTIYF
TGTGCCAGTAGTATACCGGGACAGGGCCGAAACACCATATATTTT
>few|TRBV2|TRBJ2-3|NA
CASSEAIPGLQNTDTQYF
TGTGCCAGCAGTGAAGCGATACCGGGACTCCAAAACACAGATACGCAGTATTTT
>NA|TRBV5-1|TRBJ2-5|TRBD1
CASSRNEDRGLETQYF
TGCGCCAGCAGCAGGAACGAGGACAGGGGGTTAGAGACCCAGTACTTC
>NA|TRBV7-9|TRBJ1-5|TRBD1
CASSFGTGSQPQHF
TGTGCCAGCAGCTTTGGGACAGGGAGTCAGCCCCAGCATTTT
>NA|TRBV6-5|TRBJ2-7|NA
CASSPETYEQYF
TGTGCCAGCAGCCCGGAGACCTACGAGCAGTACTTC